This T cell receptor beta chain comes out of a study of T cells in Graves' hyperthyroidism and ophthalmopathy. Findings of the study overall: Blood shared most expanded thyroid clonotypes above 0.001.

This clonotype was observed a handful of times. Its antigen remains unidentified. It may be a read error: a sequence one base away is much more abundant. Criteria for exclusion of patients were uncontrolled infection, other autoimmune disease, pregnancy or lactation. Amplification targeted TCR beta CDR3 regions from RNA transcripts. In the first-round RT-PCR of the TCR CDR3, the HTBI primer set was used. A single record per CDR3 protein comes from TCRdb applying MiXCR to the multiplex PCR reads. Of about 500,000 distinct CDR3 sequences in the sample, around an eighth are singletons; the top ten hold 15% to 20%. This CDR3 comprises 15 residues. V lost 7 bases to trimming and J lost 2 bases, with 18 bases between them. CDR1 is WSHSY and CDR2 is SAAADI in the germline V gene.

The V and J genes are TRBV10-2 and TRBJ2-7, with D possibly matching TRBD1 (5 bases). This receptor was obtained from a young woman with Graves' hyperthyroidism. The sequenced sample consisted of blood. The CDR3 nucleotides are TGCGCCAGCACCGAAGCAGGGAAAAGCCCCTACGAGCAGTACGTC. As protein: CASTEAGKSPYEQYV.